This T cell receptor beta chain was sequenced during a study of T cell responses to AZD1222 COVID-19 vaccine. General study points: Vaccine-related CD4 TCRs covered spike, predominating at 160-218 and 743-854. Compared with day 0, the breadth and depth of the Spike-specific TCR repertoire rose significantly after two doses of AZD1222. Mostly white British, mostly female donors; authors suggested clonal diversity may be underestimated.

Notes on this clone: The antigen remains unidentified.

The method was immunoSEQ multiplex PCR; TCRdb's version includes in-frame clones alone and lacks a portion of them. Among roughly 150,000 clones, around 90% were seen once, and the ten largest hold 1.6%. The CDR3 extends over 14 amino acids. With 3 bases removed from V and 7 bases from J, the gap between germline ends came to 17 bases. In germline, CDR1 is SGHNT, CDR2 YYREEE (reference sequence). The specimen comprised peripheral blood, sampled on day 0 of AZD1222 vaccination. The receptor was isolated from an adult in good health. The rearrangement uses TRBV5-4 and TRBJ2-7; D gene uncertain. DNA of the CDR3: TGTGCCAGCAGCTCCGGACGCCGAGCCTGGGAGCAGTACTTC. Translation: CASSSGRRAWEQYF.